The 10 T cell receptor beta chains presented below share a single source sample, sequenced in a study of T cells in women clearing cervical HPV infection. TCRdb's table, derived via immunoSEQ multiplex PCR, lists solely in-frame clones and lacks some. The specimen's table records some 23,000 clones. Sequencing input: blood buffy coat. The receptors originated from a woman aged 18 to 75 with a cervical HPV16 infection that either progressed to CIN3+ or cleared (not recorded which).

With regard to this clone: The CDR3 end lies 3 residues beyond the end of the read and is filled in from the germline J gene. The V gene is TRBV18, the J gene TRBJ2-2; D is uncertain. CDR3 length: 16 amino acids. CDR1 is KGHSH and CDR2 is LQKENI in the germline V gene. The germline V and J ends were trimmed by 2 bases and 3 bases, with 13 bases remaining between them. The chain's CDR3 is CASSPRVPSDTGELFF. The DNA read from the CDR3 is TGTGCCAGCTCACCAAGGGTCCCCTCGGACACCGGGGAG. Using reference TRBV18 and TRBJ2-2 for the parts outside the CDR3, the full variable domain is NAGVMQNPRHLVRRRGQEARLRCSPMKGHSHVYWYRQLPEEGLKFMVYLQKENIIDESGMPKERFSAEFPKEGPSILRIQQVVRGDSAAYFCASSPRVPSDTGELFFGEGSRLTVL.

On this clone itself: From the germline J gene comes the end of the CDR3, since the read stops 3 residues before it. This rearrangement joins TRBV20-1 to TRBJ1-4, with D hard to call. Germline CDR1 and CDR2: DFQATT and SNEGSKA (reference sequence). The CDR3 extends over 14 amino acids. V was clipped by 0 bases and J by 0 bases, with 5 bases between them. Partial CDR3 DNA: TGCAGTGCTAGAGACACAACAACTAATGAAAAA. Amino acid sequence: CSARDTTTNEK. The full CDR3 protein reads CSARDTTTNEKLFF.

CDR3 bases read: TGTGCCAGCAGCTTAGCGACAGGGGTAGGGGAGACC. Amino acids: CASSLATGVGET. The full CDR3 sequence reads CASSLATGVGETQYF. The chain links TRBV7-2 to TRBJ2-5, with 8 bases fitting TRBD1. The CDR3 end is not reached by the read, which stops 3 residues before it; the germline J gene fills it in. There are 15 residues in the CDR3. V was clipped by 0 bases and J by 5 bases; unmatched bases: 5. Per the germline V gene, CDR1 is SGHTA and CDR2 is FQGNSA. The full variable domain, with the rest looked up from reference TRBV7-2 and TRBJ2-5, is GAGVSQSPSNKVTEKGKDVELRCDPISGHTALYWYRQSLGQGLEFLIYFQGNSAPDKSGLPSDRFSAERTGGSVSTLTIQRTQQEDSAVYLCASSLATGVGETQYFGPGTRLLVL.

Points on this clone: The observed sequence ends 3 residues before the CDR3 terminus, with the missing tail filled in from the germline J gene. The genes are TRBV20-1 and TRBJ1-6; D unresolved. This CDR3 contains 13 residues. Trimming pared 3 bases from V and 10 bases from J, leaving 13 bases between. Germline V gene sequence: CDR1 DFQATT, CDR2 SNEGSKA (reference sequence). The CDR3: CSASYGYGSPLHF. Incomplete CDR3 DNA: TGCAGTGCTAGTTACGGGTACGGGTCACCC.

Details on this clone: The read is 3 residues too short to cover the CDR3 end, so that end is filled in from the germline J gene. The chain recombines TRBV20-1 with TRBJ2-2; 8 bases line up with TRBD2. With V trimmed by 3 bases and J by 1 base, 4 bases remained unmatched. CDR3 length: 15 residues. Looked up from germline, CDR1 is DFQATT and CDR2 is SNEGSKA (reference sequence). The CDR3: CSASPSGRNTGELFF. CDR3 DNA, as far as it was read: TGCAGTGCTAGCCCCAGCGGGAGGAACACCGGGGAG.

CDR3 region: CASSYSQGGGTYNEQFF. The CDR3 DNA, read in part, is TGTGCCAGCAGTTACTCCCAGGGGGGCGGGACCTACAATGAG. The rearrangement joins TRBV6-2 or TRBV6-3 to TRBJ2-1, with D perhaps matching TRBD1 (7 bases). Read sequence stops 3 residues before the CDR3 end, and the germline J gene provides the missing end. Germline loops: CDR1 MNHEY, CDR2 SVGEGT. The CDR3 loop spans 17 amino acids. Between the trimmed V and J ends, which lost 0 bases and 2 bases, there was a span of 14 bases.

Concerning this clone: The read terminates 3 residues before the CDR3 end, so the remaining end is supplied by the germline J gene. The rearrangement links TRBV7-6 to TRBJ2-2; D remains unclear. There are 13 residues in the CDR3. Trimming cost V 11 bases and J 4 bases, with 14 bases left between them. Germline CDR1 reads SGHVS; CDR2 reads FNYEAQ. The CDR3 DNA, read in part, is TGTGCCGGATCGACTCGAGCCACCGGGGAG. Translating gives CAGSTRATGE. The full CDR3 protein is CAGSTRATGELFF.

Comment on this clone: The CDR3 end falls 3 residues outside the read, so it is completed with the germline J gene. The rearrangement uses TRBV5-1 and TRBJ2-3, with 9 positions matching TRBD2. CDR3 size: 21 residues. The V gene's germline CDR1 is SGHRS and CDR2 YFSETQ. The DNA read from the CDR3 is TGCGCCAGCAGCTTGGAACAGGCGCGGTGGCTAGCGGGGTTAAGGGAGGAGACG. It encodes CASSLEQARWLAGLREET. The whole CDR3 sequence is CASSLEQARWLAGLREETQYF.

With respect to this clone: The CDR3 end lies 3 residues beyond the end of the read and is filled in from the germline J gene. The genes are TRBV18 and TRBJ2-3; 11 bases agree with TRBD1. Germline-derived CDR1 and CDR2 are KGHSH and LQKENI. This CDR3 spans 18 amino acids. The sequenced CDR3 bases are TGTGCCAGCTCACCACAGGACAGGGGGCGGTCGGGCCAAGAGACG. Encoded protein: CASSPQDRGRSGQET. The whole CDR3 sequence reads CASSPQDRGRSGQETQYF.

Of note for this clone: The CDR3 extends 3 residues past the end of the read, so its final part is completed from the germline J gene. The rearrangement uses TRBV7-2 and TRBJ2-3, with 7 bases fitting TRBD2. CDR3 length: 13 amino acids. Germline CDR1 SGHTA, CDR2 FQGNSA. The CDR3 DNA, read in part, is TGTGCCAGCAGCTTTGCGGGAGAAGAGACG. Translation: CASSFAGEET. The full CDR3 sequence reads CASSFAGEETQYF. The whole variable domain, filled in from reference TRBV7-2 and TRBJ2-3, reads GAGVSQSPSNKVTEKGKDVELRCDPISGHTALYWYRQSLGQGLEFLIYFQGNSAPDKSGLPSDRFSAERTGGSVSTLTIQRTQQEDSAVYLCASSFAGEETQYFGPGTRLTVL.